A selection of T cell receptor beta chains follows, all from one sample in a study of CD8+ T cells in alopecia areata. TCRdb's copy holds only in-frame clones and misses some; the assay was immunoSEQ multiplex PCR. Of approximately 59,000 clones listed, roughly 44% are singletons. This material consisted of CD8+ T cells sorted from blood, taken at week 0. Receptors were obtained from a human donor with alopecia areata. Both conserved end residues are part of each CDR3. D genes are given only for firm matches. For some rows the clone size is stated as once, few or many, or as a class when expanded; others skip it.

clone size: few; J gene: TRBJ2-5; V gene: TRBV27; D gene: NA; CDR3 length: 15; CDR3 protein: CASSLSSLAGETQYF; CDR3 DNA: TGTGCCAGCAGTTTATCGAGTCTAGCAGGGGAGACCCAGTACTTC
clone size: few; J gene: TRBJ2-3; V gene: TRBV14; D gene: NA; CDR3 length: 15; CDR3 protein: CASSQDPGYTDTQYF; CDR3 DNA: TGTGCCAGCAGCCAAGATCCCGGATACACAGATACGCAGTATTTT
clone size: NA; J gene: TRBJ2-7; V gene: TRBV29-1; D gene: TRBD2; CDR3 length: 13; CDR3 protein: CSVAGGRGYEQYF; CDR3 DNA: TGCAGCGTTGCGGGCGGGAGAGGCTACGAGCAGTACTTC
clone size: few; J gene: TRBJ1-1; V gene: TRBV7-8; D gene: NA; CDR3 length: 15; CDR3 protein: CASSPVGGTNTEAFF; CDR3 DNA: TGTGCCAGCAGCCCCGTTGGTGGAACGAACACTGAAGCTTTCTTT
clone size: NA; J gene: TRBJ1-5; V gene: TRBV28; D gene: NA; CDR3 length: 18; CDR3 protein: CASSFNPPLGDSNQPQHF; CDR3 DNA: TGTGCCAGCAGTTTCAACCCCCCGCTCGGGGATAGCAATCAGCCCCAGCATTTT
clone size: NA; J gene: TRBJ2-1; V gene: TRBV5-1; D gene: TRBD2; CDR3 length: 16; CDR3 protein: CASSLEVAGLGKEQFF; CDR3 DNA: TGCGCCAGCAGCTTGGAGGTAGCGGGATTGGGTAAGGAGCAGTTCTTC
clone size: NA; J gene: TRBJ2-2; V gene: TRBV25-1; D gene: NA; CDR3 length: 12; CDR3 protein: CASIPPGGELFF; CDR3 DNA: TGTGCCAGCATTCCCCCAGGGGGGGAGCTGTTTTTT
clone size: NA; J gene: TRBJ1-2; V gene: TRBV30; D gene: TRBD1; CDR3 length: 15; CDR3 protein: CAWSLPGQGDYGYTF; CDR3 DNA: TGTGCCTGGAGCCTACCGGGACAGGGGGACTATGGCTACACCTTC
clone size: once; J gene: TRBJ2-1; V gene: TRBV9; D gene: TRBD1; CDR3 length: 15; CDR3 protein: CASTRGTGGYNEQFF; CDR3 DNA: TGTGCCAGCACCCGAGGGACAGGGGGGTACAATGAGCAGTTCTTC
clone size: NA; J gene: TRBJ2-7; V gene: TRBV5-1; D gene: NA; CDR3 length: 14; CDR3 protein: CASSLVRQGHEQYF; CDR3 DNA: TGCGCCAGCAGCTTGGTCCGTCAGGGGCACGAGCAGTACTTC
clone size: few; J gene: TRBJ2-3; V gene: TRBV7-9; D gene: NA; CDR3 length: 13; CDR3 protein: CASSLGGTDTQYF; CDR3 DNA: TGTGCCAGCAGCTTAGGAGGCACAGATACGCAGTATTTT
clone size: NA; J gene: TRBJ1-2; V gene: TRBV7-9; D gene: NA; CDR3 length: 15; CDR3 protein: CASSPTGLKTHGYTF; CDR3 DNA: TGTGCCAGCAGCCCAACGGGACTCAAAACTCATGGCTACACCTTC
clone size: few; J gene: TRBJ1-1; V gene: TRBV5-6; D gene: NA; CDR3 length: 12; CDR3 protein: CASSLLQAEAFF; CDR3 DNA: TGTGCCAGCAGCTTACTACAGGCTGAAGCTTTCTTT
clone size: NA; J gene: TRBJ2-7; V gene: TRBV4-3; D gene: TRBD1; CDR3 length: 14; CDR3 protein: CASSQVRDRGEQYF; CDR3 DNA: TGCGCCAGCAGCCAAGTTAGGGACAGGGGGGAGCAGTACTTC
clone size: NA; J gene: TRBJ1-5; V gene: TRBV30; D gene: NA; CDR3 length: 14; CDR3 protein: CAWSTGRGNQPQHF; CDR3 DNA: TGTGCCTGGAGTACGGGACGGGGAAATCAGCCCCAGCATTTT
clone size: NA; J gene: TRBJ2-4; V gene: TRBV19; D gene: TRBD1; CDR3 length: 13; CDR3 protein: CASTGADKNIQYF; CDR3 DNA: TGCGCTTCAACAGGGGCGGACAAAAACATTCAGTACTTC
clone size: few; J gene: TRBJ2-7; V gene: TRBV7-9; D gene: NA; CDR3 length: 11; CDR3 protein: CASRSGYEQYF; CDR3 DNA: TGTGCCAGCAGGTCAGGATACGAGCAGTACTTC
clone size: few; J gene: TRBJ2-2; V gene: TRBV5-6; D gene: TRBD2; CDR3 length: 15; CDR3 protein: CASSLTSGRAGELFF; CDR3 DNA: TGTGCCAGCAGCTTGACTAGCGGGAGGGCCGGGGAGCTGTTTTTT
clone size: few; J gene: TRBJ2-3; V gene: TRBV29-1; D gene: NA; CDR3 length: 11; CDR3 protein: CSAAGADTQYF; CDR3 DNA: TGCAGCGCCGCAGGGGCAGATACGCAGTATTTT
clone size: few; J gene: TRBJ2-5; V gene: TRBV28; D gene: TRBD2; CDR3 length: 14; CDR3 protein: CASSPSGREETQYF; CDR3 DNA: TGTGCCAGCAGTCCTAGCGGGAGGGAAGAGACCCAGTACTTC
clone size: NA; J gene: TRBJ2-7; V gene: TRBV9; D gene: TRBD2; CDR3 length: 13; CDR3 protein: CASSEGLSYEQYF; CDR3 DNA: TGTGCCAGCAGCGAGGGACTATCCTACGAGCAGTACTTC
clone size: NA; J gene: TRBJ2-7; V gene: TRBV30; D gene: TRBD1; CDR3 length: 13; CDR3 protein: CAWSVPGGNEQYF; CDR3 DNA: TGTGCCTGGAGTGTACCAGGGGGCAACGAGCAGTACTTC
clone size: NA; J gene: TRBJ2-3; V gene: TRBV28; D gene: NA; CDR3 length: 15; CDR3 protein: CASSFLGGSTDTQYF; CDR3 DNA: TGTGCCAGCAGTTTCTTAGGAGGAAGCACAGATACGCAGTATTTT
clone size: few; J gene: TRBJ2-7; V gene: TRBV29-1; D gene: NA; CDR3 length: 13; CDR3 protein: CSVGGGGTYEQYF; CDR3 DNA: TGCAGCGTTGGGGGTGGAGGGACCTACGAGCAGTACTTC
clone size: NA; J gene: TRBJ1-2; V gene: TRBV29-1; D gene: NA; CDR3 length: 13; CDR3 protein: CSVEISSLYGYTF; CDR3 DNA: TGCAGCGTTGAGATCAGTTCCCTCTATGGCTACACCTTC
clone size: NA; J gene: TRBJ2-5; V gene: TRBV7-9; D gene: NA; CDR3 length: 15; CDR3 protein: CASSLAGQGQETQYF; CDR3 DNA: TGTGCCAGCAGCTTAGCGGGGCAGGGTCAAGAGACCCAGTACTTC
clone size: few; J gene: TRBJ1-2; V gene: TRBV5-6; D gene: TRBD1; CDR3 length: 13; CDR3 protein: CASSFRGYNGYTF; CDR3 DNA: TGTGCCAGCAGCTTCAGGGGGTATAATGGCTACACCTTC
clone size: few; J gene: TRBJ2-1; V gene: TRBV28; D gene: TRBD2; CDR3 length: 14; CDR3 protein: CASRPAGGGNEQFF; CDR3 DNA: TGTGCCAGCAGACCGGCGGGAGGGGGGAATGAGCAGTTCTTC
clone size: NA; J gene: TRBJ2-3; V gene: TRBV7-9; D gene: TRBD2; CDR3 length: 17; CDR3 protein: CASSEAGGREFTDTQYF; CDR3 DNA: TGTGCCAGCAGCGAAGCGGGCGGGAGGGAATTCACAGATACGCAGTATTTT
clone size: NA; J gene: TRBJ1-1; V gene: TRBV30; D gene: NA; CDR3 length: 14; CDR3 protein: CAWSVNPPGTEAFF; CDR3 DNA: TGTGCCTGGAGTGTAAATCCCCCCGGCACTGAAGCTTTCTTT
clone size: NA; J gene: TRBJ2-1; V gene: TRBV7-2; D gene: NA; CDR3 length: 15; CDR3 protein: CASSSGPSAYNEQFF; CDR3 DNA: TGTGCCAGCAGCTCCGGCCCCTCGGCGTACAATGAGCAGTTCTTC
clone size: few; J gene: TRBJ2-7; V gene: TRBV18; D gene: NA; CDR3 length: 13; CDR3 protein: CASSPPGAYEQYF; CDR3 DNA: TGTGCCAGCTCACCACCTGGCGCCTACGAGCAGTACTTC
clone size: NA; J gene: TRBJ2-5; V gene: TRBV2; D gene: NA; CDR3 length: 15; CDR3 protein: CASSEAIGGKETQYF; CDR3 DNA: TGTGCCAGCAGTGAAGCCATCGGAGGAAAGGAGACCCAGTACTTC
clone size: few; J gene: TRBJ2-2; V gene: TRBV30; D gene: NA; CDR3 length: 13; CDR3 protein: CASPSGSTGELFF; CDR3 DNA: TGTGCCTCTCCCTCTGGGAGCACCGGGGAGCTGTTTTTT
clone size: few; J gene: TRBJ2-1; V gene: TRBV7-9; D gene: NA; CDR3 length: 15; CDR3 protein: CATVSGGVSYNEQFF; CDR3 DNA: TGTGCCACAGTTTCTGGTGGGGTCTCCTACAATGAGCAGTTCTTC
clone size: NA; J gene: TRBJ2-1; V gene: TRBV11-2; D gene: NA; CDR3 length: 12; CDR3 protein: CASSLSGYEQFF; CDR3 DNA: TGTGCCAGCAGCTTATCCGGTTATGAGCAGTTCTTC
clone size: NA; J gene: TRBJ2-1; V gene: TRBV30; D gene: NA; CDR3 length: 13; CDR3 protein: CAGPGPNYNEQFF; CDR3 DNA: TGTGCCGGACCGGGACCCAACTACAATGAGCAGTTCTTC
clone size: NA; J gene: TRBJ2-7; V gene: TRBV4-2; D gene: NA; CDR3 length: 15; CDR3 protein: CASSQRTAHSYEQYF; CDR3 DNA: TGTGCCAGCAGCCAACGGACGGCGCACTCCTACGAGCAGTACTTC
clone size: NA; J gene: TRBJ2-1; V gene: TRBV7-9; D gene: TRBD2; CDR3 length: 13; CDR3 protein: CVGKVAGYNEQFF; CDR3 DNA: TGTGTCGGCAAGGTAGCGGGATACAATGAGCAGTTCTTC
clone size: few; J gene: TRBJ2-1; V gene: TRBV6-5; D gene: TRBD2; CDR3 length: 14; CDR3 protein: CASSIAGGYNEQFF; CDR3 DNA: TGTGCCAGCAGTATAGCGGGAGGTTACAATGAGCAGTTCTTC
clone size: few; J gene: TRBJ2-3; V gene: TRBV6-1; D gene: TRBD2; CDR3 length: 15; CDR3 protein: CASRWLAGVSDTQYF; CDR3 DNA: TGTGCCAGCAGGTGGCTAGCGGGAGTTTCAGATACGCAGTATTTT
clone size: NA; J gene: TRBJ2-3; V gene: TRBV28; D gene: NA; CDR3 length: 15; CDR3 protein: CASSKDSGGTDTQYF; CDR3 DNA: TGTGCCAGCAGTAAAGATAGCGGCGGGACAGATACGCAGTATTTT
clone size: NA; J gene: TRBJ2-7; V gene: TRBV4-1; D gene: NA; CDR3 length: 15; CDR3 protein: CASSQVLETVYEQYF; CDR3 DNA: TGCGCCAGCAGCCAAGTTCTGGAGACGGTATACGAGCAGTACTTC
clone size: few; J gene: TRBJ2-3; V gene: TRBV27; D gene: NA; CDR3 length: 13; CDR3 protein: CASSVTSTDTQYF; CDR3 DNA: TGTGCCAGCAGTGTCACCAGCACAGATACGCAGTATTTT
clone size: NA; J gene: TRBJ2-3; V gene: TRBV29-1; D gene: NA; CDR3 length: 15; CDR3 protein: CSVEHGGGWSDTQYF; CDR3 DNA: TGCAGCGTTGAACATGGTGGGGGGTGGTCAGATACGCAGTATTTT
clone size: NA; J gene: TRBJ2-3; V gene: TRBV2; D gene: TRBD2; CDR3 length: 16; CDR3 protein: CASSRLAGPSTDTQYF; CDR3 DNA: TGTGCCAGCAGTAGGCTAGCGGGGCCCAGCACAGATACGCAGTATTTT
clone size: NA; J gene: TRBJ2-7; V gene: TRBV15; D gene: TRBD1; CDR3 length: 12; CDR3 protein: CATSRDRDEQYF; CDR3 DNA: TGTGCCACCAGCAGGGACAGGGACGAGCAGTACTTC
clone size: few; J gene: TRBJ2-5; V gene: TRBV6-5; D gene: NA; CDR3 length: 11; CDR3 protein: CASRTGRTQYF; CDR3 DNA: TGTGCCAGCCGGACGGGCCGCACCCAGTACTTC
clone size: few; J gene: TRBJ2-5; V gene: TRBV7-2; D gene: TRBD2; CDR3 length: 15; CDR3 protein: CASSLLAGAGETQYF; CDR3 DNA: TGTGCCAGCAGCTTACTAGCGGGAGCGGGAGAGACCCAGTACTTC
clone size: once; J gene: TRBJ2-3; V gene: TRBV5-1; D gene: NA; CDR3 length: 14; CDR3 protein: CASTEGTSTDTQYF; CDR3 DNA: TGCGCCAGCACCGAAGGCACTAGCACAGATACGCAGTATTTT
clone size: NA; J gene: TRBJ2-7; V gene: TRBV23-1; D gene: NA; CDR3 length: 14; CDR3 protein: CASSLRTVSYEQYF; CDR3 DNA: TGCGCCAGCAGTCTTAGGACAGTATCCTACGAGCAGTACTTC
clone size: NA; J gene: TRBJ2-6; V gene: TRBV19; D gene: NA; CDR3 length: 16; CDR3 protein: CASSVDWTSGANVLTF; CDR3 DNA: TGTGCCAGTAGTGTAGATTGGACCTCTGGGGCCAACGTCCTGACTTTC
clone size: few; J gene: TRBJ2-7; V gene: TRBV19; D gene: NA; CDR3 length: 15; CDR3 protein: CASSRGGTETYEQYF; CDR3 DNA: TGTGCCAGTAGCCGAGGCGGGACAGAGACCTACGAGCAGTACTTC